This T cell receptor (beta chain) was recorded in a study of radiotherapy plus CTLA-4 blockade in lung cancer. There are 13 residues in the CDR3. Germline CDR1 is SGHVS and CDR2 is FQNEAQ. The germline V and J ends were trimmed by 3 bases and 6 bases, with 12 bases remaining between them. Data came from immunoSEQ multiplex PCR; TCRdb stores just in-frame clones and leaves some out. The sample has some 30,000 clones; roughly three quarters are singletons. Concerning this clone: Its antigen is currently unknown.

The study, taken as a whole, reports: Reported findings show early blood T cell clone dynamics, with interferon-beta, best predicted response. Tumor-derived TCR clones expanded in blood after radiotherapy plus ipilimumab.

The rearrangement joins TRBV7-8 to TRBJ2-7; D not resolved. The specimen was peripheral blood, collected from a patient treated with radiotherapy plus ipilimumab. The receptor's source is a human donor with non-small cell lung cancer that progressed on radiotherapy plus ipilimumab. The CDR3: CASSFPLGIEQYF. Written as DNA, the CDR3 is TGTGCCAGCAGCTTCCCGTTAGGGATCGAGCAGTACTTC.